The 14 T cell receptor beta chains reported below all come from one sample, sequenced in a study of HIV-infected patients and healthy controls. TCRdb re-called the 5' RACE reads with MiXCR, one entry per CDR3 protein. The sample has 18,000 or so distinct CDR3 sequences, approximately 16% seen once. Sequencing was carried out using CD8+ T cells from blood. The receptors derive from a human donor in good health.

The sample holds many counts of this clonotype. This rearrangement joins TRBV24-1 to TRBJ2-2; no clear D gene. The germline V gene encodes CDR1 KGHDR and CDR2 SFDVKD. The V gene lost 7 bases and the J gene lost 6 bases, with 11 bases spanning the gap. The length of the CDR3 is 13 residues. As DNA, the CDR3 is TGTGCCACCAGCGAAGGTGGGGCCGGGGAGCTGTTTTTT. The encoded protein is CATSEGGAGELFF.

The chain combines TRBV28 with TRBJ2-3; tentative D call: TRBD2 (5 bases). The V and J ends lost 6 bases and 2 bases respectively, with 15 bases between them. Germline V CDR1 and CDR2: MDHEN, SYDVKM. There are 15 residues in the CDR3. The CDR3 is CASRRLPTTTDTQYF. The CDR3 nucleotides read TGTGCCAGCAGACGACTACCGACGACCACAGATACGCAGTATTTT.

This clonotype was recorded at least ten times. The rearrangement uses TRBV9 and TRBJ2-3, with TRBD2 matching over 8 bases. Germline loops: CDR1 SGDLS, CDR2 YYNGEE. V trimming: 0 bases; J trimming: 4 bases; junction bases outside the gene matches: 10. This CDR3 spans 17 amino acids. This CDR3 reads CASSVGLAGLVADTQYF. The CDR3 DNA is TGTGCCAGCAGCGTAGGGCTAGCGGGTCTTGTCGCAGATACGCAGTATTTT. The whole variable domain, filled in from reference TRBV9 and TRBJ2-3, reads DSGVTQTPKHLITATGQRVTLRCSPRSGDLSVYWYQQSLDQGLQFLIQYYNGEERAKGNILERFSAQQFPDLHSELNLSSLELGDSALYFCASSVGLAGLVADTQYFGPGTRLTVL.

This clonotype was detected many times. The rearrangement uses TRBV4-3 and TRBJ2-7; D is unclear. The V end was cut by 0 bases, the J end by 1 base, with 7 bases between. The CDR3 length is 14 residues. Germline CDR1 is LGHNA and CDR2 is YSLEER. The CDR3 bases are TGCGCCAGCAGCCAAGATCTCCGGTCCTACGAGCAGTACTTC. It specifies CASSQDLRSYEQYF.

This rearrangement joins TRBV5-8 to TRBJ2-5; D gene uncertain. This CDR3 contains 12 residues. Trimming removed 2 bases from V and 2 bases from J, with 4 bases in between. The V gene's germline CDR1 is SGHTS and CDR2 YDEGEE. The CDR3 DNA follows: TGTGCCAGCAGCTTTTCGCAAGAGACCCAGTACTTC. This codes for CASSFSQETQYF.

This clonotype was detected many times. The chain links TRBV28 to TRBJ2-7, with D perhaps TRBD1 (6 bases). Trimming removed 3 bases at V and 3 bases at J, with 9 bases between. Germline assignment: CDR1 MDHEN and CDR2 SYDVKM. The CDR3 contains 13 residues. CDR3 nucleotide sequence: TGTGCCAGCAGTTTGTTAGGGGGCTACGAGCAGTACTTC. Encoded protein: CASSLLGGYEQYF.

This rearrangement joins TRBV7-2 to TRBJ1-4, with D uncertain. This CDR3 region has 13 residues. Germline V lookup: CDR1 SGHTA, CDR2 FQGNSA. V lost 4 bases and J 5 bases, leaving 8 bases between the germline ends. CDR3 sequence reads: CASSSSGNEKLFF. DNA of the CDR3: TGTGCCAGCAGCTCGAGCGGCAATGAAAAACTGTTTTTT.

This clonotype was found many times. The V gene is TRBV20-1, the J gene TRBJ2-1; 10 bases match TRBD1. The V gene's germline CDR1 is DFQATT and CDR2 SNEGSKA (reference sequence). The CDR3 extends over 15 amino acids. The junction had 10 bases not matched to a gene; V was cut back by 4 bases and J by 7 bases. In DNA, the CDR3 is TGCAGTGCTAATTACCGGGACAGGGGAGCAAATGAGCAGTTCTTC. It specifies CSANYRDRGANEQFF.

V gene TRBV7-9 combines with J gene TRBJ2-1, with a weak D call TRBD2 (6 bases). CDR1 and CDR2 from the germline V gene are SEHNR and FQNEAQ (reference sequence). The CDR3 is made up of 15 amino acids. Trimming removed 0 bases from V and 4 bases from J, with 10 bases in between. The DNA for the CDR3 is TGTGCCAGCAGCTTAGCTAGCGGAGCTTACAATGAGCAGTTCTTC. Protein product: CASSLASGAYNEQFF.

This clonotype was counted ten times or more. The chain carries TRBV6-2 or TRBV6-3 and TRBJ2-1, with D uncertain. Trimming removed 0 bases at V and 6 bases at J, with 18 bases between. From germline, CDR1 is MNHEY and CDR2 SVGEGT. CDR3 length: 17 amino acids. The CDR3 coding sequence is TGTGCCAGCAGTTACTCGACCTCGGAGCCAATGGTCAATGAGCAGTTCTTC. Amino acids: CASSYSTSEPMVNEQFF.

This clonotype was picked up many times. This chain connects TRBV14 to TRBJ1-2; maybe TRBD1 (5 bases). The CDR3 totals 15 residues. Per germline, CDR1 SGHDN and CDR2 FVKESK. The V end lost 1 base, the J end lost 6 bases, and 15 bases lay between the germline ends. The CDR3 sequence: CASSQGFRAVDGYTF. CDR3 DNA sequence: TGTGCCAGCAGCCAAGGTTTCAGGGCGGTTGATGGCTACACCTTC. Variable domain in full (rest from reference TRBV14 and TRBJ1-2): EAGVTQFPSHSVIEKGQTVTLRCDPISGHDNLYWYRRVMGKEIKFLLHFVKESKQDESGMPNNRFLAERTGGTYSTLKVQPAELEDSGVYFCASSQGFRAVDGYTFGSGTRLTVV.

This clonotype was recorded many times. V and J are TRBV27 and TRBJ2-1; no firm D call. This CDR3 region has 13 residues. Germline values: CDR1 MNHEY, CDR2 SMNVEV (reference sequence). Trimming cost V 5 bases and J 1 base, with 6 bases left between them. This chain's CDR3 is CASSLDSYNEQFF. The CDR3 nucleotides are TGTGCCAGCAGTCTGGATTCCTACAATGAGCAGTTCTTC.

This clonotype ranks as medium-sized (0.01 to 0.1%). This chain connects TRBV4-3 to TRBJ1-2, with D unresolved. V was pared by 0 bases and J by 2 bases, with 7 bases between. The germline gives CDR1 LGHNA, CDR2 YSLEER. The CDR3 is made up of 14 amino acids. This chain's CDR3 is CASSQDAANYGYTF. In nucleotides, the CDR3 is TGCGCCAGCAGCCAAGATGCAGCGAACTATGGCTACACCTTC.

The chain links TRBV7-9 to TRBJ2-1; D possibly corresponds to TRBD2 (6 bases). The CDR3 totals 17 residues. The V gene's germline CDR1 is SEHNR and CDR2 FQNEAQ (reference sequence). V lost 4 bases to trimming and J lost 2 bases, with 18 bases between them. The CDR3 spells CASSSALGGVAYNEQFF. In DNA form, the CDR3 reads TGTGCCAGCAGCTCCGCTTTGGGGGGAGTAGCCTACAATGAGCAGTTCTTC.